This note documents a single T cell receptor (beta chain) sequence. The data stem from a study of T cell changes during pregnancy in multiple sclerosis. Germline CDR1 reads MNHEY; CDR2 reads SMNVEV (reference sequence). The V end lost 4 bases, the J end lost 0 bases, and 19 bases lay between the germline ends. CDR3 length equals 17 residues. Only in-frame clones appear in the TCRdb table, and some are missing; sequencing was by immunoSEQ multiplex PCR. The profile covers over 45,000 clones, with about 92% appearing a single time and under 0.7% taken by the ten largest. The rearrangement links TRBV27 to TRBJ2-7; no reliable D call. The receptor comes from a female donor with multiple sclerosis, enrolled in a pregnancy study. The starting material was CD4+ T cells from peripheral blood mononuclear cells, obtained after pregnancy. CDR3 sequence: CASSSIPAILSSYEQYF. In nucleotides, the CDR3 is TGTGCCAGCAGTTCGATCCCAGCGATCCTTAGCTCCTACGAGCAGTACTTC.